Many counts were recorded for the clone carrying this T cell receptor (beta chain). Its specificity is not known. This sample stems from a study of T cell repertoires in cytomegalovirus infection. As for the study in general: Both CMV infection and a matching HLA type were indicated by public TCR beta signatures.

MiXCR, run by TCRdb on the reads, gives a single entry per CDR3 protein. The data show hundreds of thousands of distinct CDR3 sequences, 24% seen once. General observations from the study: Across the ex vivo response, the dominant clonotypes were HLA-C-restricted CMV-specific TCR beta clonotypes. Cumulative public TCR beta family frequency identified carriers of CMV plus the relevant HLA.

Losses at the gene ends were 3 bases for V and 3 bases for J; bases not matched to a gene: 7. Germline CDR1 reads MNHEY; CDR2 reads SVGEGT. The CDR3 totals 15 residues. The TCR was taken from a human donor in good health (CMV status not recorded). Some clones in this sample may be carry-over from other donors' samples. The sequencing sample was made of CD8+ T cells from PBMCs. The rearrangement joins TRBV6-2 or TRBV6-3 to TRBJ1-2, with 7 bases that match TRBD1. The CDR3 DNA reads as TGTGCCAGCAGTTATACAACGGGACAGCACTATGGCTACACCTTC. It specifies CASSYTTGQHYGYTF.